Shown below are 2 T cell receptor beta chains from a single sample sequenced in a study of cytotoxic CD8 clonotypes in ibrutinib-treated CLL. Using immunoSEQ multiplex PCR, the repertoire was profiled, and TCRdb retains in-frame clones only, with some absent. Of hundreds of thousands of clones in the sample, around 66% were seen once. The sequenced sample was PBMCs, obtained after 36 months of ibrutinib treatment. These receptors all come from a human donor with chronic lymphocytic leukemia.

This CDR3 is CASSPRRGEPYEQYF. The CDR3 DNA sequence: TGTGCCAGCTCACCACGCAGGGGGGAGCCCTACGAGCAGTACTTC. This sequence joins TRBV18 and TRBJ2-7; D is perhaps TRBD1 (7 bases). CDR3 length equals 15 residues. V gave up 1 base and J gave up 2 bases, with 12 bases separating them. Per the germline V gene, CDR1 is KGHSH and CDR2 is LQKENI.

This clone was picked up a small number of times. CDR3 nucleotides: TGTGCCAGCAGCTTGGGGTGGGGGACAGGGTCCTACGAGCAGTACTTC. This translates into CASSLGWGTGSYEQYF. This sequence joins TRBV5-6 and TRBJ2-7; TRBD1 aligns across 9 bases. The CDR3 consists of 16 residues. CDR1 and CDR2 (germline): SGHDT, YYEEEE. The junction had 5 bases not matched to a gene; V was cut back by 0 bases and J by 1 base. Combining the CDR3 with reference TRBV5-6 and TRBJ2-7 gives the whole variable domain DAGVTQSPTHLIKTRGQQVTLRCSPKSGHDTVSWYQQALGQGPQFIFQYYEEEERQRGNFPDRFSGHQFPNYSSELNVNALLLGDSALYLCASSLGWGTGSYEQYFGPGTRLTVT.